A selection of T cell receptor beta chains follows, all from one sample in a study of T cell repertoires in cytomegalovirus infection. TCRdb called the reads again in MiXCR, with one record for every CDR3 protein. Of some 390,000 distinct CDR3 sequences in the sample, 15% to 20% were seen once. Material for sequencing was PBMCs. These receptors came from a human donor in good health (CMV status not recorded). Some clones in this sample may be carry-over from other donors' samples. Each CDR3 is given with its conserved first and last residue. A D gene is named only where the DNA matches it firmly. Not every row has a clone size; where given, it reads once, few, many or a size class.

J gene: TRBJ2-2; clone size: many; V gene: TRBV19; CDR3 length: 14; D gene: TRBD1; CDR3 DNA: TGTGCCAGTCGGGGGACAGGGATCGCCGGGGAGCTGTTTTTT; CDR3 protein: CASRGTGIAGELFF
J gene: TRBJ1-5; clone size: NA; V gene: TRBV19; CDR3 length: 14; D gene: NA; CDR3 DNA: TGTGCCAGTAGCTCTGAGGGCAGACCTCGGCCCCAGCATTTT; CDR3 protein: CASSSEGRPRPQHF
J gene: TRBJ2-3; clone size: NA; V gene: TRBV6-2/TRBV6-3; CDR3 length: 12; D gene: NA; CDR3 DNA: TGTGCCAGCACCGACAGCACAGATACGCAGTATTTT; CDR3 protein: CASTDSTDTQYF
J gene: TRBJ1-4; clone size: many; V gene: TRBV7-9; CDR3 length: 15; D gene: TRBD1; CDR3 DNA: TGTGCCAGCAGCCTCTTGACAGGGATCGCTGAAAAACTGTTTTTT; CDR3 protein: CASSLLTGIAEKLFF
J gene: TRBJ2-5; clone size: many; V gene: TRBV12-5; CDR3 length: 15; D gene: NA; CDR3 DNA: TGTGCTAGTGGTCTGGGACGGACGTACCAAGAGACCCAGTACTTC; CDR3 protein: CASGLGRTYQETQYF
J gene: TRBJ2-1; clone size: few; V gene: TRBV18; CDR3 length: 15; D gene: NA; CDR3 DNA: TGTGCCAGCTCTCCCGTTAGCGGACAAGGGAATGAGCAGTTCTTC; CDR3 protein: CASSPVSGQGNEQFF
J gene: TRBJ1-5; clone size: many; V gene: TRBV10-3; CDR3 length: 13; D gene: NA; CDR3 DNA: TGTGCCATCAGTGAGTCCGGTGATCAGCCCCAGCATTTT; CDR3 protein: CAISESGDQPQHF
J gene: TRBJ1-5; clone size: NA; V gene: TRBV28; CDR3 length: 13; D gene: TRBD1; CDR3 DNA: TGTGCCAGCAGGCCACAGGGGAGTCAGCCCCAGCATTTT; CDR3 protein: CASRPQGSQPQHF
J gene: TRBJ1-5; clone size: few; V gene: TRBV5-6; CDR3 length: 15; D gene: NA; CDR3 DNA: TGTGCCAGCAGCTTTTCCGGGACCAGGGGACAGCCCCAGCATTTT; CDR3 protein: CASSFSGTRGQPQHF
J gene: TRBJ2-5; clone size: once; V gene: TRBV20-1; CDR3 length: 14; D gene: TRBD1; CDR3 DNA: TGCAGTGCGAGGACAGGAGACTTCCAAGAGACCCAGTACTTC; CDR3 protein: CSARTGDFQETQYF
J gene: TRBJ2-1; clone size: few; V gene: TRBV7-2; CDR3 length: 14; D gene: TRBD2; CDR3 DNA: TGTGCCAGCAGCTTCACCCTAGCGGACAATGAGCAGTTCTTC; CDR3 protein: CASSFTLADNEQFF
J gene: TRBJ2-3; clone size: many; V gene: TRBV10-3; CDR3 length: 14; D gene: TRBD1; CDR3 DNA: TGTGCCATCAGTGAAGGGGACAGAACAGATACGCAGTATTTT; CDR3 protein: CAISEGDRTDTQYF
J gene: TRBJ2-5; clone size: few; V gene: TRBV11-2; CDR3 length: 16; D gene: TRBD1; CDR3 DNA: TGTGCCAGCAGCAGGGCCCAGATGACAGGGCAAGAGACCCAGTACTTC; CDR3 protein: CASSRAQMTGQETQYF
J gene: TRBJ2-1; clone size: NA; V gene: TRBV4-1; CDR3 length: 13; D gene: NA; CDR3 DNA: TGCGCCAGCAGCCACTTCCGGGCCAATGAGCAGTTCTTC; CDR3 protein: CASSHFRANEQFF
J gene: TRBJ2-4; clone size: NA; V gene: TRBV5-1; CDR3 length: 14; D gene: NA; CDR3 DNA: TGCGCCAGCAGCGCGACAGGTCTCTTGGACATTCAGTACTTC; CDR3 protein: CASSATGLLDIQYF
J gene: TRBJ2-7; clone size: few; V gene: TRBV27; CDR3 length: 15; D gene: NA; CDR3 DNA: TGTGCCAGCAGTTTACAGTGGAGCCGCTCCTACGAGCAGTACTTC; CDR3 protein: CASSLQWSRSYEQYF
J gene: TRBJ1-5; clone size: NA; V gene: TRBV24-1; CDR3 length: 18; D gene: NA; CDR3 DNA: TGTGCCACCAGTGAGAACCTGGGGCACAGGGTGGGCAATCAGCCCCAGCATTTT; CDR3 protein: CATSENLGHRVGNQPQHF
J gene: TRBJ1-3; clone size: few; V gene: TRBV2; CDR3 length: 12; D gene: NA; CDR3 DNA: TGTGCCAGCGTCGGCGGGAGGGGCACCATATATTTT; CDR3 protein: CASVGGRGTIYF
J gene: TRBJ2-3; clone size: few; V gene: TRBV4-2; CDR3 length: 16; D gene: TRBD2; CDR3 DNA: TGTGCCAGCAGCTATCTAGCGGGGGTGACCACAGATACGCAGTATTTT; CDR3 protein: CASSYLAGVTTDTQYF
J gene: TRBJ2-5; clone size: many; V gene: TRBV7-2; CDR3 length: 14; D gene: NA; CDR3 DNA: TGTGCCAGCAGCACTGGGGGTGGGGGGGAGACCCAGTACTTC; CDR3 protein: CASSTGGGGETQYF
J gene: TRBJ2-1; clone size: few; V gene: TRBV12-5; CDR3 length: 12; D gene: NA; CDR3 DNA: TGTGCTAGTGGTTTGATGGTCGGGGAGCAGTTCTTC; CDR3 protein: CASGLMVGEQFF
J gene: TRBJ2-3; clone size: many; V gene: TRBV7-2; CDR3 length: 17; D gene: TRBD1; CDR3 DNA: TGTGCCAGCAGCTTAGTATGGGGACAGGGAAGCACAGATACGCAGTATTTT; CDR3 protein: CASSLVWGQGSTDTQYF
J gene: TRBJ2-2; clone size: few; V gene: TRBV11-2; CDR3 length: 16; D gene: TRBD2; CDR3 DNA: TGTGCCAGCAGCTTCTTTCTAGCGGCGAACACCGGGGAGCTGTTTTTT; CDR3 protein: CASSFFLAANTGELFF
J gene: TRBJ2-4; clone size: few; V gene: TRBV20-1; CDR3 length: 14; D gene: TRBD2; CDR3 DNA: TGCAGTGCTAGAGTGGGAGCGGGAGGGAGTCTTCAGTACTTC; CDR3 protein: CSARVGAGGSLQYF
J gene: TRBJ1-1; clone size: few; V gene: TRBV19; CDR3 length: 16; D gene: TRBD1; CDR3 DNA: TGTGCCAGCCTTGAGATCAGGGGGCGGATGAACACTGAAGCTTTCTTT; CDR3 protein: CASLEIRGRMNTEAFF
J gene: TRBJ2-1; clone size: NA; V gene: TRBV5-1; CDR3 length: 14; D gene: NA; CDR3 DNA: TGCGCCAGCAGCTTGCGCGGGACGAGGAATGAGCAGTTCTTC; CDR3 protein: CASSLRGTRNEQFF
J gene: TRBJ2-3; clone size: few; V gene: TRBV19; CDR3 length: 17; D gene: TRBD2; CDR3 DNA: TGTGCCAGTAGTATGGGGGGACTAGCGGGAGGGCCAGATACGCAGTATTTT; CDR3 protein: CASSMGGLAGGPDTQYF
J gene: TRBJ1-1; clone size: NA; V gene: TRBV3-1; CDR3 length: 13; D gene: NA; CDR3 DNA: TGTGCCAGCAGCCTTGGGACCCCCACTGAAGCTTTCTTT; CDR3 protein: CASSLGTPTEAFF
J gene: TRBJ2-3; clone size: NA; V gene: TRBV28; CDR3 length: 12; D gene: NA; CDR3 DNA: TGTGCCAGCCTGACAAATACAGATACGCAGTATTTT; CDR3 protein: CASLTNTDTQYF
J gene: TRBJ2-5; clone size: NA; V gene: TRBV7-9; CDR3 length: 12; D gene: NA; CDR3 DNA: TGTGCCAGCAGCAGACTAGAGTCGACCCAGTACTTC; CDR3 protein: CASSRLESTQYF
J gene: TRBJ2-3; clone size: few; V gene: TRBV20-1; CDR3 length: 13; D gene: NA; CDR3 DNA: TGCAGTGCTATTATTATGCCCACAGATACGCAGTATTTT; CDR3 protein: CSAIIMPTDTQYF
J gene: TRBJ1-2; clone size: NA; V gene: TRBV7-2; CDR3 length: 18; D gene: TRBD1; CDR3 DNA: TGTGCCAGCAGCTTAGAAGGGGGTACAGGGGGCCTCGACTATGGCTACACCTTC; CDR3 protein: CASSLEGGTGGLDYGYTF
J gene: TRBJ2-7; clone size: many; V gene: TRBV5-1; CDR3 length: 15; D gene: NA; CDR3 DNA: TGCGCCAGCAGCTTGCTGGTAGCGGAGTCCTACGAGCAGTACTTC; CDR3 protein: CASSLLVAESYEQYF
J gene: TRBJ1-6; clone size: many; V gene: TRBV7-2; CDR3 length: 16; D gene: TRBD1; CDR3 DNA: TGTGCCAGCAGTTTGACAGGGGACCCCTATAATTCACCCCTCCACTTT; CDR3 protein: CASSLTGDPYNSPLHF
J gene: TRBJ2-2; clone size: few; V gene: TRBV6-5; CDR3 length: 17; D gene: NA; CDR3 DNA: TGTGCCAGCAGTTACTCGAGCCTAGCAGTAAACACCGGGGAGCTGTTTTTT; CDR3 protein: CASSYSSLAVNTGELFF
J gene: TRBJ2-1; clone size: NA; V gene: TRBV29-1; CDR3 length: 14; D gene: NA; CDR3 DNA: TGCAGCGTTGAGGCGGGTCTTACCTACAATGAGCAGTTCTTC; CDR3 protein: CSVEAGLTYNEQFF
J gene: TRBJ2-3; clone size: NA; V gene: TRBV28; CDR3 length: 16; D gene: NA; CDR3 DNA: TGTGCCAGCAGTTTTATGGGGGCCCCGGCTGATCATACGCAGTATTTT; CDR3 protein: CASSFMGAPADHTQYF
J gene: TRBJ2-1; clone size: NA; V gene: TRBV2; CDR3 length: 15; D gene: TRBD2; CDR3 DNA: TGTGCCAGCAGCATAGCGGGGGGGCGCTACAATGAGCAGTTCTTC; CDR3 protein: CASSIAGGRYNEQFF
J gene: TRBJ1-2; clone size: few; V gene: TRBV29-1; CDR3 length: 13; D gene: NA; CDR3 DNA: TGCAGCGCCGGGACAACCTCTAACTATGGCTACACCTTC; CDR3 protein: CSAGTTSNYGYTF
J gene: TRBJ2-1; clone size: few; V gene: TRBV20-1; CDR3 length: 14; D gene: NA; CDR3 DNA: TGCAGTGCTAGTAGTAGCGGAGTTTACAATGAGCAGTTCTTC; CDR3 protein: CSASSSGVYNEQFF
J gene: TRBJ2-6; clone size: many; V gene: TRBV12-3/TRBV12-4; CDR3 length: 17; D gene: NA; CDR3 DNA: TGTGCCAGCAGTTTCGGGGGTCTGCTCTCTGGGGCCAACGTCCTGACTTTC; CDR3 protein: CASSFGGLLSGANVLTF
J gene: TRBJ2-3; clone size: many; V gene: TRBV7-2; CDR3 length: 16; D gene: NA; CDR3 DNA: TGTGCCAGCAGCATAAGAGGGGGAAGCGTCACAGATACGCAGTATTTT; CDR3 protein: CASSIRGGSVTDTQYF
J gene: TRBJ2-7; clone size: few; V gene: TRBV5-1; CDR3 length: 15; D gene: NA; CDR3 DNA: TGCGCCAGCAGCCGTACACAGGGAGACTCCTACGAGCAGTACTTC; CDR3 protein: CASSRTQGDSYEQYF
J gene: TRBJ1-1; clone size: NA; V gene: TRBV28; CDR3 length: 11; D gene: NA; CDR3 DNA: TGTGCTGGGTCGGTGGGCACTGAAGCTTTCTTT; CDR3 protein: CAGSVGTEAFF
J gene: TRBJ2-1; clone size: NA; V gene: TRBV7-6; CDR3 length: 16; D gene: NA; CDR3 DNA: TGTGCCAGCAGCCCATTGGGCCAAAGATCCTACAATGAGCAGTTCTTC; CDR3 protein: CASSPLGQRSYNEQFF